These 10 T cell receptor beta chains share one sample of origin, sequenced in a study of naive and memory T cell subsets. Both TRBC1 and TRBC2 were covered by a beta constant-region primer of two equimolar oligonucleotides. TCRdb itself ran the UMI-ligation and nested PCR reads through MiXCR, one entry per CDR3 protein. This sample has 100,000 or so distinct CDR3 sequences, with around 7% found just once. Sequencing was performed on central memory CD4+ T cells from blood. The receptor source for this set is a human donor in good health.

This clonotype was picked up many times. The chain has TRBV5-1 and TRBJ1-2; the D is unclear. Deletions cut 0 bases from V and 5 bases from J, with 11 bases between. CDR1 and CDR2 (germline): SGHRS, YFSETQ. The CDR3 has 14 amino acids. CDR3 sequence: CASSLDLRLYGYTF. Written as DNA, the CDR3 is TGCGCCAGCAGCTTGGATCTCAGGTTATATGGCTACACCTTC.

CDR3 bases: TGTGCCAGCAGCCAAGGAGGCAGTAATGTACTAGCGGGTATTCAGCAGTTCTTC. This encodes CASSQGGSNVLAGIQQFF. The chain recombines TRBV14 with TRBJ2-1; 9 nucleotides line up with TRBD2. CDR1 and CDR2 from the germline V gene are SGHDN and FVKESK. CDR3 length equals 18 residues. V was clipped by 1 base and J by 11 bases; unmatched bases: 18.

This clonotype was seen at least ten times. The rearrangement joins TRBV27 to TRBJ1-2; possibly TRBD1 for D (5 bases). V shed 2 bases and J shed 4 bases, with 17 bases lying between them. This CDR3 region has 16 residues. Looked up from germline, CDR1 is MNHEY and CDR2 is SMNVEV (reference sequence). In DNA form, the CDR3 reads TGTGCCAGCAGTTTAATGGGTCAGGGTAATCTCTATGGCTACACCTTC. It is translated as CASSLMGQGNLYGYTF.

This clonotype was recorded at least ten times. The chain couples TRBV4-2 to TRBJ2-1; 10 bases match TRBD1. Looked up from germline, CDR1 is LGHNA and CDR2 is YNFKEQ. This CDR3 has 13 amino acids. V gave up 0 bases and J gave up 16 bases; unmatched junction bases: 6. CDR3 in amino acids: CASSQEWDRGSFF. DNA of the CDR3: TGTGCCAGCAGCCAAGAGTGGGACAGGGGATCTTTCTTC.

At least ten counts were recorded for this clonotype. The CDR3 sequence: CASSSAGQSNQPQHF. The CDR3 nucleotides are TGTGCCAGCAGCTCCGCCGGGCAGAGCAATCAGCCCCAGCATTTT. This chain links TRBV7-8 with TRBJ1-5, with D unresolved. Looked up from germline, CDR1 is SGHVS and CDR2 is FQNEAQ. The ends were cut back, 4 bases at V and 1 base at J, with 11 bases in the middle. The CDR3 length is 15 residues.

Remarks on this clonotype: A much larger clone differs from this one at a single base, so this may be a read error. The genes are TRBV27 and TRBJ2-3; 9 bases map to TRBD2. The CDR3 sequence is 14 residues long. Trimming at V came to 9 bases and at J to 3 bases, leaving 7 bases not matched to a gene. The V gene's germline CDR1 is MNHEY and CDR2 SMNVEV (reference sequence). CDR3 sequence reads: CASGGRAETDTQYF. The DNA for the CDR3 is TGTGCCAGTGGCGGGAGGGCCGAGACAGATACGCAGTATTTT.

This clonotype came up many times. This chain connects TRBV28 to TRBJ1-2, with D perhaps TRBD1 (5 bases). Germline assignment: CDR1 MDHEN and CDR2 SYDVKM. V gave up 6 bases and J gave up 2 bases, with 16 bases separating them. The CDR3 is made up of 15 amino acids. This CDR3 reads CASSSPGLSNYGYTF. The CDR3, as DNA: TGTGCCAGCAGCTCACCGGGACTCTCGAACTATGGCTACACCTTC.

The chain joins TRBV28 to TRBJ2-1; D unclear. CDR3 size: 11 residues. The germline gives CDR1 MDHEN, CDR2 SYDVKM. Deletions cut 3 bases from V and 15 bases from J, with 12 bases between. The DNA for the CDR3 is TGTGCCAGCAGTTTGTTGGCAACGTGGTTCTTC. Translating gives CASSLLATWFF. Full variable domain (outside the CDR3, taken from reference TRBV28 and TRBJ2-1): DVKVTQSSRYLVKRTGEKVFLECVQDMDHENMFWYRQDPGLGLRLIYFSYDVKMKEKGDIPEGYSVSREKKERFSLILESASTNQTSMYLCASSLLATWFFGPGTRLTVL.

This clonotype was found a few times. The V gene is TRBV11-3, the J gene TRBJ2-1; possible D gene TRBD1, 5 bases. Germline V gene lookup returns CDR1 SGHNT and CDR2 YENEEA. The V and J ends lost 3 bases and 8 bases respectively, with 20 bases between them. CDR3 length: 16 amino acids. Written as DNA, the CDR3 is TGTGCCAGCAGCTTCAAGGCCCGAGCAGGGTACCATGAGCAGTTCTTC. Its translation: CASSFKARAGYHEQFF.

The rearrangement links TRBV7-9 to TRBJ1-2, with TRBD1 matching over 10 bases. The trim removed 4 bases at V and 8 bases at J, leaving 7 bases unmatched. CDR3 length: 14 amino acids. Germline V gene data show CDR1 as SEHNR and CDR2 as FQNEAQ (reference sequence). The CDR3 sequence: CASSYDRGPGGYTF. CDR3 coding DNA: TGTGCCAGCAGCTACGACAGGGGGCCGGGAGGCTACACCTTC. Based on the CDR3 plus reference TRBV7-9 and TRBJ1-2, the full variable domain is DTGVSQNPRHKITKRGQNVTFRCDPISEHNRLYWYRQTLGQGPEFLTYFQNEAQLEKSRLLSDRFSAERPKGSFSTLEIQRTEQGDSAMYLCASSYDRGPGGYTFGSGTRLTVV.